This is a list of T cell receptor beta chains from one sample in a study of T cell responses to AZD1222 COVID-19 vaccine. Here immunoSEQ multiplex PCR was the method, and the copy in TCRdb shows in-frame clones only, minus some. This repertoire shows some 80,000 clones, nearly 90% found once; its top ten account for about 4.8%. The source material was peripheral blood, sampled on day 0 of MenACWY control vaccination. These receptor sequences come from an adult in good health. The CDR3 runs from the conserved cysteine through the conserved F or W. The D gene is left open where the match is weak. Clone sizes are given selectively: once, few, many, or a class where the clone is expanded.

abundance: -
j_gene: TRBJ1-5
d_gene: -
v_gene: TRBV6-5
CDR3aa: CASRDSSNQPQHF
CDR3nt: TGTGCCAGTCGGGACTCCTCCAATCAGCCCCAGCATTTT

abundance: -
j_gene: TRBJ1-3
d_gene: -
v_gene: TRBV7-2
CDR3aa: CASSPLGAGNTIYF
CDR3nt: TGTGCCAGCAGCCCACTCGGGGCTGGAAACACCATATATTTT

abundance: -
j_gene: TRBJ1-2
d_gene: -
v_gene: TRBV29-1
CDR3aa: CSVFFGRGTGLNYGYTF
CDR3nt: TGCAGCGTTTTCTTTGGCCGGGGAACAGGACTGAACTATGGCTACACCTTC

abundance: -
j_gene: TRBJ2-3
d_gene: -
v_gene: TRBV11-3
CDR3aa: CASSLAVHTDTQYF
CDR3nt: TGTGCCAGCAGCTTAGCGGTCCACACAGATACGCAGTATTTT

abundance: -
j_gene: TRBJ1-1
d_gene: TRBD1
v_gene: TRBV19
CDR3aa: CASSIAGQGEIGAFF
CDR3nt: TGTGCCAGTAGTATTGCGGGACAGGGAGAGATAGGAGCTTTCTTT

abundance: -
j_gene: TRBJ1-5
d_gene: -
v_gene: TRBV19
CDR3aa: CASSIVNQPQHF
CDR3nt: TGTGCCAGTAGTATAGTCAATCAGCCCCAGCATTTT

abundance: -
j_gene: TRBJ2-5
d_gene: -
v_gene: TRBV2
CDR3aa: CASSVLGQIAETQYF
CDR3nt: TGTGCCAGCAGTGTTTTGGGGCAAATCGCGGAGACCCAGTACTTC

abundance: -
j_gene: TRBJ1-1
d_gene: -
v_gene: TRBV30
CDR3aa: CAWSGGAEAFF
CDR3nt: TGTGCCTGGAGTGGGGGCGCCGAAGCTTTCTTT

abundance: -
j_gene: TRBJ1-6
d_gene: -
v_gene: TRBV6-4
CDR3aa: CASSESPGNSPLHF
CDR3nt: TGTGCCAGCAGTGAGAGTCCTGGCAATTCACCCCTCCACTTT

abundance: -
j_gene: TRBJ2-1
d_gene: -
v_gene: TRBV3-1/TRBV3-2
CDR3aa: CASSRLGPANEQFF
CDR3nt: TGTGCCAGCAGCCGACTAGGTCCTGCCAATGAGCAGTTCTTC

abundance: -
j_gene: TRBJ1-3
d_gene: -
v_gene: TRBV3-1/TRBV3-2
CDR3aa: CASSHRDSGNTIYF
CDR3nt: TGTGCCAGCAGCCACCGGGACTCTGGAAACACCATATATTTT

abundance: -
j_gene: TRBJ2-7
d_gene: TRBD2
v_gene: TRBV18
CDR3aa: CATSTSARRHSYEQYF
CDR3nt: TGTGCCACTTCGACTAGCGCCAGACGACACTCCTACGAGCAGTACTTC

abundance: -
j_gene: TRBJ2-7
d_gene: TRBD1
v_gene: TRBV19
CDR3aa: CASSIAGGEIYEQYF
CDR3nt: TGTGCCAGTAGTATTGCAGGGGGCGAAATCTACGAGCAGTACTTC

abundance: -
j_gene: TRBJ2-2
d_gene: TRBD1
v_gene: TRBV5-1
CDR3aa: CASSLGTGTATGELFF
CDR3nt: TGCGCCAGCAGCTTAGGGACCGGGACAGCCACCGGGGAGCTGTTTTTT

abundance: -
j_gene: TRBJ1-2
d_gene: -
v_gene: TRBV5-1
CDR3aa: CASSTQGSANYGYTF
CDR3nt: TGCGCCAGCAGCACTCAGGGTTCAGCTAACTATGGCTACACCTTC

abundance: -
j_gene: TRBJ1-2
d_gene: -
v_gene: TRBV7-2
CDR3aa: CASSTPDRYGYTF
CDR3nt: TGTGCCAGCAGCACCCCGGACCGCTATGGCTACACCTTC

abundance: once
j_gene: TRBJ2-5
d_gene: -
v_gene: TRBV9
CDR3aa: CASSVGLALGSQETQYF
CDR3nt: TGTGCCAGCAGCGTAGGGTTAGCATTGGGGAGCCAAGAGACCCAGTACTTC

abundance: -
j_gene: TRBJ1-5
d_gene: -
v_gene: TRBV16
CDR3aa: CASSPTGTSIQPQHF
CDR3nt: TGTGCCAGCAGCCCTACAGGGACGTCTATTCAGCCCCAGCATTTT

abundance: -
j_gene: TRBJ2-7
d_gene: -
v_gene: TRBV11-1
CDR3aa: CASSRRGRTYEQYF
CDR3nt: TGTGCCAGCAGCCGTCGTGGACGGACCTACGAGCAGTACTTC

abundance: -
j_gene: TRBJ2-1
d_gene: -
v_gene: TRBV5-5
CDR3aa: CASSPGLVGGRLANEQFF
CDR3nt: TGTGCCAGCAGCCCTGGACTAGTAGGGGGTCGGTTGGCCAATGAGCAGTTCTTC

abundance: -
j_gene: TRBJ1-2
d_gene: TRBD1
v_gene: TRBV6-2/TRBV6-3
CDR3aa: CASSPSQGYYGYTF
CDR3nt: TGTGCCAGCAGTCCCTCACAGGGGTACTATGGCTACACCTTC

abundance: -
j_gene: TRBJ1-2
d_gene: TRBD1
v_gene: TRBV30
CDR3aa: CAWRVQGAGGYTF
CDR3nt: TGTGCCTGGAGGGTACAGGGGGCAGGTGGCTACACCTTC

abundance: -
j_gene: TRBJ2-6
d_gene: TRBD1
v_gene: TRBV5-4
CDR3aa: CASSRDRGTGANVLTF
CDR3nt: TGTGCCAGCAGCAGGGACAGGGGTACTGGGGCCAACGTCCTGACTTTC

abundance: -
j_gene: TRBJ1-2
d_gene: TRBD1
v_gene: TRBV6-1
CDR3aa: CASSEAGTGDYGYTF
CDR3nt: TGTGCCAGCAGTGAAGCCGGGACAGGGGACTATGGCTACACCTTC

abundance: -
j_gene: TRBJ1-2
d_gene: TRBD1
v_gene: TRBV5-6
CDR3aa: CASSWVTGDYGYTF
CDR3nt: TGTGCCAGCAGCTGGGTCACAGGGGACTATGGCTACACCTTC

abundance: few
j_gene: TRBJ1-5
d_gene: TRBD1
v_gene: TRBV19
CDR3aa: CASSLWDRGNQPQHF
CDR3nt: TGTGCCAGTAGTCTATGGGACAGGGGAAATCAGCCCCAGCATTTT

abundance: -
j_gene: TRBJ1-2
d_gene: TRBD1
v_gene: TRBV7-9
CDR3aa: CASSNGTDQDGYTF
CDR3nt: TGTGCCAGCAGCAACGGGACAGACCAGGATGGCTACACCTTC

abundance: -
j_gene: TRBJ1-3
d_gene: -
v_gene: TRBV19
CDR3aa: CASSPQSSGNTIYF
CDR3nt: TGTGCCAGTAGTCCCCAGAGCTCTGGAAACACCATATATTTT

abundance: -
j_gene: TRBJ2-7
d_gene: TRBD1
v_gene: TRBV5-4
CDR3aa: CASSQTGGGYEQYF
CDR3nt: TGTGCCAGCAGCCAGACAGGGGGCGGCTACGAGCAGTACTTC

abundance: -
j_gene: TRBJ2-3
d_gene: TRBD2
v_gene: TRBV15
CDR3aa: CATSRVAGGDLSTDTQYF
CDR3nt: TGTGCCACCAGCAGAGTTGCGGGGGGAGACCTTAGCACAGATACGCAGTATTTT

abundance: -
j_gene: TRBJ1-3
d_gene: -
v_gene: TRBV6-1
CDR3aa: CASSERPNSGNTIYF
CDR3nt: TGTGCCAGCAGTGAAAGGCCCAACTCTGGAAACACCATATATTTT

abundance: -
j_gene: TRBJ1-1
d_gene: -
v_gene: TRBV6-2/TRBV6-3
CDR3aa: CASSRQKTEAFF
CDR3nt: TGTGCCAGCAGCCGACAGAAAACTGAAGCTTTCTTT

abundance: -
j_gene: TRBJ2-7
d_gene: -
v_gene: TRBV19
CDR3aa: CASSYRYSSYEQYF
CDR3nt: TGTGCCAGTAGTTACAGGTACAGCTCCTACGAGCAGTACTTC

abundance: -
j_gene: TRBJ1-5
d_gene: TRBD1
v_gene: TRBV3-1/TRBV3-2
CDR3aa: CASSQVVAGQGGQPQHF
CDR3nt: TGTGCCAGCAGCCAAGTAGTAGCGGGACAGGGAGGTCAGCCCCAGCATTTT

abundance: once
j_gene: TRBJ1-2
d_gene: -
v_gene: TRBV19
CDR3aa: CASSITPRGRDGYTF
CDR3nt: TGTGCCAGTAGTATAACCCCTCGGGGTAGGGATGGCTACACCTTC

abundance: -
j_gene: TRBJ1-2
d_gene: -
v_gene: TRBV12-5
CDR3aa: CASGSGGLPGYTF
CDR3nt: TGTGCTAGTGGTTCCGGGGGACTTCCTGGCTACACCTTC

abundance: -
j_gene: TRBJ1-3
d_gene: -
v_gene: TRBV25-1
CDR3aa: CASSEWEPISGNTIYF
CDR3nt: TGTGCCAGCAGTGAATGGGAACCCATCTCTGGAAACACCATATATTTT

abundance: -
j_gene: TRBJ2-1
d_gene: TRBD2
v_gene: TRBV6-1
CDR3aa: CASSVMLAGVSGEQFF
CDR3nt: TGTGCCAGCAGTGTGATGCTAGCGGGGGTATCAGGGGAGCAGTTCTTC

abundance: -
j_gene: TRBJ2-2
d_gene: -
v_gene: TRBV2
CDR3aa: CASSESRGHTGELFF
CDR3nt: TGTGCCAGCAGTGAATCGCGGGGGCACACCGGGGAGCTGTTTTTT

abundance: -
j_gene: TRBJ2-2
d_gene: -
v_gene: TRBV10-3
CDR3aa: CAISEGLNTGELFF
CDR3nt: TGTGCCATCAGTGAGGGCCTTAACACCGGGGAGCTGTTTTTT

abundance: few
j_gene: TRBJ2-4
d_gene: -
v_gene: TRBV30
CDR3aa: CAWGGVEQYF
CDR3nt: TGTGCCTGGGGCGGAGTGGAACAGTACTTC

abundance: -
j_gene: TRBJ2-3
d_gene: -
v_gene: TRBV28
CDR3aa: CASSRANTQYF
CDR3nt: TGTGCCAGCAGCAGGGCAAATACGCAGTATTTT

abundance: -
j_gene: TRBJ2-7
d_gene: TRBD1
v_gene: TRBV10-3
CDR3aa: CATAPGQGQEQYF
CDR3nt: TGTGCCACCGCTCCGGGACAGGGCCAAGAGCAGTACTTC

abundance: -
j_gene: TRBJ2-1
d_gene: TRBD2
v_gene: TRBV3-1/TRBV3-2
CDR3aa: CASGLARNNEQFF
CDR3nt: TGTGCCAGTGGACTAGCGAGGAACAATGAGCAGTTCTTC

abundance: -
j_gene: TRBJ2-7
d_gene: -
v_gene: TRBV28
CDR3aa: CASSLAPADYEQYF
CDR3nt: TGTGCCAGCAGTTTAGCTCCAGCGGACTACGAGCAGTACTTC

abundance: -
j_gene: TRBJ1-6
d_gene: -
v_gene: TRBV28
CDR3aa: CASTSSNNSPLHF
CDR3nt: TGTGCCAGCACGAGTAGTAATAATTCACCCCTCCACTTT

abundance: -
j_gene: TRBJ1-5
d_gene: -
v_gene: TRBV6-2/TRBV6-3
CDR3aa: CASSYSRGGGNNQPQHF
CDR3nt: TGTGCCAGCAGTTACTCTAGGGGGGGCGGAAACAATCAGCCCCAGCATTTT